The 22 T cell receptor beta chains below were found in one sample sequenced in a study of CD8 T cells in ankylosing spondylitis. TCRdb independently ran MiXCR on the 5' RACE reads; one entry per CDR3 protein. The sample consists of around 250,000 distinct CDR3 sequences, approximately 11% of them appearing once. What was sequenced was blood, either unsorted or a sorted T cell fraction (not recorded which). These TCRs come from a male donor with ankylosing spondylitis or in good health (not recorded which).

This clonotype was detected only a few times. The rearrangement uses TRBV7-9 and TRBJ2-7, with D hard to call. Germline-derived CDR1 and CDR2 are SEHNR and FQNEAQ (reference sequence). This CDR3 comprises 14 residues. Trimming took off 4 bases at V and 0 bases at J, with 10 bases between the two ends. The CDR3, as DNA: TGTGCCAGCAGCTCGGTAGGAAACTCCTACGAGCAGTACTTC. It translates to CASSSVGNSYEQYF.

In this sample, this clonotype turned up many times. V gene TRBV10-3 combines with J gene TRBJ1-1, with 7 bases that match TRBD1. The V segment lost 5 bases and the J segment 5 bases; nucleotides outside the gene matches: 8. The CDR3 is made up of 14 amino acids. Germline V gene lookup returns CDR1 ENHRY and CDR2 SYGVKD. The CDR3 sequence is CAISLATGRTEAFF. The CDR3 nucleotides read TGTGCCATCAGTTTAGCGACAGGGAGGACTGAAGCTTTCTTT.

This clonotype was seen ten or more times. J is TRBJ1-2 and V is TRBV20-1; D remains ambiguous. The CDR3 spans 10 residues. Germline V gene lookup returns CDR1 DFQATT and CDR2 SNEGSKA (reference sequence). V lost 2 bases, J lost 7 bases, and 5 bases lay in between. The CDR3 DNA follows: TGCAGTGCTAGATACGGTGGCTACACCTTC. Its protein product is CSARYGGYTF.

The CDR3 DNA reads TGTGCCAGCAGTAGCGAGGGTTGGGAGACCCAGTACTTC. Amino acid sequence: CASSSEGWETQYF. The chain carries TRBV28 and TRBJ2-5, with D maybe TRBD2 (5 bases). The V end lost 5 bases, the J end lost 5 bases, and 12 bases lay between the germline ends. The CDR3 has 13 residues. Germline V gene sequence: CDR1 MDHEN, CDR2 SYDVKM.

The sample holds many counts of this clonotype. The chain recombines TRBV12-3 or TRBV12-4 with TRBJ2-7, with D maybe TRBD2 (5 bases). This CDR3 has 15 residues. Trimming stripped 5 bases from V and 5 bases from J, with 19 bases between. DNA of the CDR3: TGTGCCAGCAGTCCCCGGACTGGGGTGTACCACGAGCAGTACTTC. It encodes CASSPRTGVYHEQYF.

This chain uses TRBV7-6 with TRBJ2-5; the D is unclear. CDR1 and CDR2 (germline): SGHVS, FNYEAQ. Trimming took 2 bases from V and 5 from J, leaving 12 bases between them. There are 14 residues in the CDR3. The CDR3: CASSLTAGSETQYF. The CDR3 region has the DNA TGTGCCAGCAGCTTAACGGCAGGCTCGGAGACCCAGTACTTC.

This clonotype was seen many times. The V and J genes are TRBV6-5 and TRBJ2-1, with D perhaps matching TRBD1 or TRBD2 (6 bases each). The CDR3 consists of 16 residues. V was shortened by 0 bases and J by 7 bases, with 16 bases between the two germline ends. The germline gives CDR1 MNHEY, CDR2 SVGAGI. Here the CDR3 reads CASSYSSRGGVNEQFF. CDR3 in DNA: TGTGCCAGCAGTTACTCTAGCAGGGGCGGGGTGAATGAGCAGTTCTTC.

The genes are TRBV6-2 or TRBV6-3 and TRBJ2-7, with 8 bases aligning to TRBD2. The germline V gene has CDR1 MNHEY and CDR2 SVGEGT. The CDR3 extends over 13 amino acids. With V trimmed by 6 bases and J by 4 bases, 5 bases remained unmatched. The CDR3 spells CASRVAGSYEQYF. As DNA, the CDR3 is TGTGCCAGCAGGGTAGCGGGATCATACGAGCAGTACTTC.

This clonotype was found many times. This CDR3 reads CSVERIGVGTGELFF. CDR3 sequence (DNA): TGCAGCGTTGAGCGGATCGGAGTGGGCACCGGGGAGCTGTTTTTT. The chain is built from TRBV29-1 and TRBJ2-2; no definite D call. From germline, CDR1 is SQVTM and CDR2 ANQGSEA. The CDR3 length is 15 residues. V gave up 3 bases and J gave up 4 bases, with 15 bases separating them.

V is TRBV7-6 and J is TRBJ1-3; D is ambiguous. Germline CDR1 reads SGHVS; CDR2 reads FNYEAQ. The CDR3 has 16 residues. V was shortened by 5 bases and J by 0 bases, with 14 bases between the two germline ends. The CDR3 region has the DNA TGTGCCAGCAGCCCCCACGCCGGGATCTCTGGAAACACCATATATTTT. Protein: CASSPHAGISGNTIYF.

This clonotype was seen a few times. The chain has TRBV29-1 and TRBJ2-7; no clear D gene. Germline V gives CDR1 SQVTM, CDR2 ANQGSEA. The CDR3 is 12 residues long. With 4 bases removed from V and 0 bases from J, the gap between germline ends came to 7 bases. DNA for the CDR3: TGCAGCGTTGGGGCTTCCTCCTACGAGCAGTACTTC. Its protein product is CSVGASSYEQYF.

This clonotype was seen ten or more times. The chain carries TRBV4-1 and TRBJ2-5, with 12 bases aligning to TRBD1. The V gene end was trimmed by 0 bases and the J gene end by 5 bases; junction bases not matched to a gene: 7. CDR1 and CDR2 (germline): MGHRA, YSYEKL. The CDR3 loop spans 17 amino acids. This CDR3 reads CASSQESGTGGAETQYF. The CDR3 DNA reads TGCGCCAGCAGCCAAGAGTCCGGGACAGGGGGCGCGGAGACCCAGTACTTC.

This chain links TRBV7-8 with TRBJ2-3; 11 bases agree with TRBD2. The CDR3 has 16 amino acids. Unmatched junction bases numbered 10, after V lost 5 bases and J lost 6 bases. CDR1 and CDR2 from the germline V gene are SGHVS and FQNEAQ. CDR3 residues: CASSNTSGGRPDTQYF. CDR3 nucleotide sequence: TGTGCCAGCAGCAATACTAGCGGGGGAAGACCCGATACGCAGTATTTT.

The rearrangement uses TRBV11-2 and TRBJ1-4; no definite D call. The CDR3 runs 15 residues. V lost 0 bases and J 4 bases, leaving 9 bases between the germline ends. Germline CDR1 reads SGHAT; CDR2 reads FQNNGV. The CDR3 protein is CASSLEQTNNEKLFF. CDR3 in DNA: TGTGCCAGCAGCTTAGAACAGACGAATAATGAAAAACTGTTTTTT.

This clonotype came up many times. DNA for the CDR3: TGTGCCAGCAGGGCTTATAGCAATCAGCCCCAGCATTTT. It specifies CASRAYSNQPQHF. The chain has TRBV12-3 or TRBV12-4 and TRBJ1-5; no clear D. The CDR3 totals 13 residues. Trimming pared 6 bases from V and 0 bases from J, leaving 6 bases between.

This clonotype was seen repeatedly, ten times or more. The CDR3 DNA is TGCAGCGTTGGAAACCAAGAGACCCAGTACTTC. Its translation: CSVGNQETQYF. The chain uses TRBV29-1 and TRBJ2-5; no clear D. From germline, CDR1 is SQVTM and CDR2 ANQGSEA. The CDR3 loop spans 11 amino acids. V lost 4 bases to trimming and J lost 0 bases, with 3 bases between them.

This clonotype was picked up a small number of times. The CDR3, as DNA: TGCAGTGCGGCGACTAGCGGGGGTTTCTACGAGCAGTACTTC. Translated: CSAATSGGFYEQYF. The chain employs TRBV20-1 and TRBJ2-7, with 12 bases that match TRBD2. The CDR3 sequence is 14 residues long. The germline V gene has CDR1 DFQATT and CDR2 SNEGSKA (reference sequence). V lost 6 bases to trimming and J lost 3 bases; unmatched junction nucleotides: 6.

In this sample, this clonotype turned up a few times. The J gene is TRBJ1-1, the V gene TRBV6-5, with TRBD1 identical over 9 bases. Germline-derived CDR1 and CDR2 are MNHEY and SVGAGI. The CDR3 is made up of 13 amino acids. Losses at the gene ends were 5 bases for V and 5 bases for J; bases not matched to a gene: 3. DNA for the CDR3: TGTGCCAGCAGTGGGACAGGGCGGACTGAAGCTTTCTTT. Translating gives CASSGTGRTEAFF.

Many counts were recorded for this clonotype. This sequence joins TRBV5-1 and TRBJ2-3; tentative D call: TRBD2 (6 bases). V was cut by 4 bases and J by 0 bases, with 12 bases left in between. CDR1 and CDR2 from the germline V gene are SGHRS and YFSETQ. The CDR3 loop spans 15 amino acids. The DNA for the CDR3 is TGCGCCAGCAGCGTAACCGGGACTAGCACAGATACGCAGTATTTT. Its translation: CASSVTGTSTDTQYF.

In its sample, this clonotype was seen many times. The chain employs TRBV5-1 and TRBJ1-2; perhaps TRBD1 as D (6 bases). V was pared by 4 bases and J by 2 bases, with 15 bases between. The CDR3 spans 15 residues. Germline CDR1 SGHRS, CDR2 YFSETQ. CDR3 sequence reads: CASSPARQENYGYTF. CDR3 DNA: TGCGCCAGCAGCCCTGCGAGACAGGAGAACTATGGCTACACCTTC.

This clonotype was detected ten times or more. The chain is built from TRBV5-1 and TRBJ2-1, with 16 bases that match TRBD2. Trimming at V came to 4 bases and at J to 0 bases, leaving 7 bases not matched to a gene. There are 19 residues in the CDR3. Germline V gives CDR1 SGHRS, CDR2 YFSETQ. CDR3 region: CASSGPGLAGGSSYNEQFF. CDR3 nucleotides: TGCGCCAGCAGCGGACCGGGACTAGCGGGAGGGAGCTCCTACAATGAGCAGTTCTTC.

This clonotype was counted at least ten times. For the CDR3, the DNA is TGCAGCGTTGAAAGTGGGCAGACAAATGAAGCTTTCTTT. This translates into CSVESGQTNEAFF. This chain connects TRBV29-1 to TRBJ1-1; D remains ambiguous. In germline, CDR1 is SQVTM, CDR2 ANQGSEA. The CDR3 is made up of 13 amino acids. With 2 bases removed from V and 7 bases from J, the gap between germline ends came to 14 bases.